The clone carrying this T cell receptor beta chain occurred many times. Its antigen is unknown. This record comes from a study of T cell repertoires in cytomegalovirus infection. Looking at the study overall: Through public TCR beta signatures, both CMV infection and matching HLA type were indicated.

MiXCR, applied by TCRdb to the reads, yields one record per CDR3 protein. The sample lists about 260,000 distinct CDR3 sequences; approximately 9.2% were seen once. V lost 5 bases to trimming and J lost 8 bases, with 18 bases between them. The CDR3 is made up of 15 amino acids. Germline V gives CDR1 SGHVS, CDR2 FNYEAQ. General study points: It was HLA-C-restricted CMV-specific TCR beta clonotypes that dominated the response ex vivo. CMV carriers with the relevant HLA were identified by cumulative public TCR beta family frequency.

The sequence came from a human donor in good health (CMV status not recorded). Some clones in this sample may be carry-over from other donors' samples. The V and J genes are TRBV7-6 and TRBJ1-4, with a possible D match to TRBD1 (6 bases). The sequencing input was PBMCs. CDR3 coding DNA: TGTGCCAGCAGCCCCAGTTTAGGGGGATTCGAAAAACTGTTTTTT. As protein: CASSPSLGGFEKLFF.